These T cell receptor beta chains were read from a single sample in a study of blood T cell repertoires in COVID-19. Clones were read by immunoSEQ multiplex PCR, and TCRdb kept only the in-frame ones, dropping some. In the table there are 80,000 or so clones, 86% of which are singletons. The sequenced material came from peripheral blood. Receptors originate from a human donor in a cohort sampled during active COVID-19. The CDR3 runs from the conserved cysteine through the conserved F or W. The order of the fields is V gene, clone size, D gene, J gene, CDR3 protein, CDR3 DNA. D genes are given only for firm matches. Rows may omit the clone size; those that give it use once, few, many or a size class.

V: TRBV19; size: NA; D: NA; J: TRBJ2-1; CDR3: CASRNRGRVDEQFF; DNA: TGTGCCAGTAGGAACAGGGGGAGGGTGGACGAGCAGTTCTTC
V: TRBV5-4; size: NA; D: NA; J: TRBJ1-6; CDR3: CASSSQLGGGSPLHF; DNA: TGTGCCAGCAGCTCACAGCTAGGCGGGGGTTCACCCCTCCACTTT
V: TRBV29-1; size: NA; D: TRBD1; J: TRBJ1-2; CDR3: CSVEARTGANYGYTF; DNA: TGCAGCGTTGAAGCTCGGACAGGGGCTAACTATGGCTACACCTTC
V: TRBV21-1; size: NA; D: NA; J: TRBJ1-1; CDR3: CASSNQQGASTEAFF; DNA: TGTGCCAGCAGCAATCAGCAGGGGGCGAGCACTGAAGCTTTCTTT
V: TRBV11-3; size: once; D: TRBD1; J: TRBJ2-7; CDR3: CASRDGQGTYEQYF; DNA: TGTGCCAGCAGGGATGGACAGGGAACCTACGAGCAGTACTTC
V: TRBV2; size: NA; D: NA; J: TRBJ1-6; CDR3: CASTGGGEVGLSPLHF; DNA: TGTGCCAGCACCGGGGGAGGGGAAGTAGGTCTTTCACCCCTCCACTTT
V: TRBV7-8; size: NA; D: NA; J: TRBJ2-3; CDR3: CASSLARGTDTQYF; DNA: TGTGCCAGCAGCTTAGCCCGGGGTACAGATACGCAGTATTTT
V: TRBV3-1/TRBV3-2; size: NA; D: TRBD1; J: TRBJ1-4; CDR3: CASSQGGTGEEKLFF; DNA: TGTGCCAGCAGCCAAGGAGGGACAGGGGAGGAAAAACTGTTTTTT
V: TRBV18; size: NA; D: NA; J: TRBJ2-3; CDR3: CASSVDRPGGTDTQYF; DNA: TGTGCCAGCTCAGTGGACAGGCCGGGGGGCACAGATACGCAGTATTTT
V: TRBV20-1; size: NA; D: TRBD2; J: TRBJ2-7; CDR3: CSASFLAGDYEQYF; DNA: TGCAGTGCTAGTTTCCTAGCGGGAGACTACGAGCAGTACTTC
V: TRBV7-9; size: NA; D: NA; J: TRBJ2-1; CDR3: CASSSDSYNEQFF; DNA: TGTGCCAGCAGCTCCGACAGCTACAATGAGCAGTTCTTC
V: TRBV28; size: once; D: NA; J: TRBJ2-1; CDR3: CASSPPGQGQFF; DNA: TGTGCCAGCAGTCCCCCGGGACAAGGGCAGTTCTTC
V: TRBV6-2/TRBV6-3; size: NA; D: TRBD2; J: TRBJ2-1; CDR3: CASSTGTSLYNEQFF; DNA: TGTGCCAGCAGCACCGGGACTAGTCTCTACAATGAGCAGTTCTTC
V: TRBV7-2; size: NA; D: TRBD1; J: TRBJ1-3; CDR3: CASSPTQGSYSGNTIYF; DNA: TGTGCCAGCAGCCCAACACAGGGGTCGTACTCTGGAAACACCATATATTTT
V: TRBV5-1; size: NA; D: TRBD2; J: TRBJ2-1; CDR3: CASSNLEREFSNEQFF; DNA: TGCGCCAGCAGCAATCTGGAGCGGGAGTTTAGCAATGAGCAGTTCTTC
V: TRBV11-2; size: NA; D: NA; J: TRBJ1-1; CDR3: CASSEGLTEAFF; DNA: TGTGCCAGCAGCGAGGGCCTCACTGAAGCTTTCTTT
V: TRBV5-1; size: NA; D: TRBD1; J: TRBJ2-7; CDR3: CARDDRGQGEQYF; DNA: TGCGCCAGAGATGACAGGGGGCAGGGCGAGCAGTACTTC
V: TRBV30; size: NA; D: NA; J: TRBJ1-5; CDR3: CAWSATSGYNQPQHF; DNA: TGTGCCTGGAGCGCCACCTCGGGATACAATCAGCCCCAGCATTTT
V: TRBV19; size: NA; D: TRBD1; J: TRBJ2-7; CDR3: CASSDSGGAGHEQYF; DNA: TGTGCCAGTAGCGACTCAGGGGGCGCTGGCCACGAGCAGTACTTC
V: TRBV10-2; size: few; D: NA; J: TRBJ2-3; CDR3: CASSGGGDTDTQYF; DNA: TGCGCCAGCAGTGGTGGTGGAGACACAGATACGCAGTATTTT
V: TRBV7-2; size: NA; D: TRBD1; J: TRBJ2-2; CDR3: CASSLVGQGGTGELFF; DNA: TGTGCCAGCAGCTTAGTCGGACAGGGGGGAACCGGGGAGCTGTTTTTT
V: TRBV7-3; size: NA; D: TRBD1; J: TRBJ2-7; CDR3: CASRQDRAGTYEQYF; DNA: TGTGCCAGCAGACAGGACAGGGCAGGGACCTACGAGCAGTACTTC